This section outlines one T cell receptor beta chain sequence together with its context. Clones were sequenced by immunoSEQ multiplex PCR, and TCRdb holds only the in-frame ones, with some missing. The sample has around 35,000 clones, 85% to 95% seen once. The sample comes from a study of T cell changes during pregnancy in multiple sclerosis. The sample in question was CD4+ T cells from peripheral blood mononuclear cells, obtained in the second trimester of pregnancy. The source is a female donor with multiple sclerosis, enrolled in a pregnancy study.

Here the CDR3 DNA reads TGTGCCAGTAGTTCACAGGGTGAGGAGACCCAGTACTTC. Its protein is CASSSQGEETQYF. The chain is built from TRBV19 and TRBJ2-5; D may be TRBD1 (6 bases). CDR3 length: 13 residues. CDR1 LNHDA and CDR2 SQIVND come from the germline V gene (reference sequence). The V end was cut by 5 bases, the J end by 5 bases, with 12 bases between.